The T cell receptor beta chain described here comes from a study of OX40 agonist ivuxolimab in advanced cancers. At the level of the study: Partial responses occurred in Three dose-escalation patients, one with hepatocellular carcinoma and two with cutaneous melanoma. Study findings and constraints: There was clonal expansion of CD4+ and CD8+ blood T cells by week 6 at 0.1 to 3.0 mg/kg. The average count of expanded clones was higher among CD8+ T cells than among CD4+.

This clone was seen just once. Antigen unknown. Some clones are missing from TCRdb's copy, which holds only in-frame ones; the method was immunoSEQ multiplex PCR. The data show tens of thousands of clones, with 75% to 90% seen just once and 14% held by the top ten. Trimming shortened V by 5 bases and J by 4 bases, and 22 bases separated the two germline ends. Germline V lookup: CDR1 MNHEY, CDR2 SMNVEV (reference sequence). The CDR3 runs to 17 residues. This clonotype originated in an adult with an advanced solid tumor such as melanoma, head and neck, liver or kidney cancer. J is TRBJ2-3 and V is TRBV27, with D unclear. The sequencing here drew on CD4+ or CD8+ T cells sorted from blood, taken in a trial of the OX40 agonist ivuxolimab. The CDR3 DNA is TGTGCCAGCAGTGCTATCCAAGTCCCACTACGGGCAGATACGCAGTATTTT. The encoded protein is CASSAIQVPLRADTQYF.